A selection of T cell receptor beta chains follows, all from one sample in a study of T cell changes during pregnancy in multiple sclerosis. The repertoire was sequenced with immunoSEQ multiplex PCR; TCRdb's copy has only in-frame clones and lacks some. Of about 17,000 clones detected, approximately 87% appear once; the ten largest clones hold 7.5% to 10%. This specimen was CD8+ T cells from peripheral blood mononuclear cells, taken after pregnancy. The receptors here all came from a female donor with multiple sclerosis, enrolled in a pregnancy study. Each CDR3 is given with its conserved first and last residue. Each record gives: V gene, D gene, clone size, J gene, CDR3 protein, CDR3 DNA. The D gene is left open where the match is weak. Clone sizes are given selectively: once, few, many, or a class where the clone is expanded.

v_gene: TRBV6-4; d_gene: TRBD2; abundance: -; j_gene: TRBJ2-1; CDR3aa: CASGETSGGANEQFF; CDR3nt: TGTGCCAGCGGGGAAACTAGCGGGGGGGCGAATGAGCAGTTCTTC
v_gene: TRBV13; d_gene: -; abundance: -; j_gene: TRBJ2-7; CDR3aa: CASSLQDTDKHEQYF; CDR3nt: TGTGCCAGCAGCTTACAGGACACCGATAAACACGAGCAGTACTTC
v_gene: TRBV28; d_gene: TRBD1; abundance: -; j_gene: TRBJ2-7; CDR3aa: CASSLTGTAYEQYF; CDR3nt: TGTGCCAGCAGTCTCACCGGGACAGCCTACGAGCAGTACTTC
v_gene: TRBV5-1; d_gene: TRBD1; abundance: -; j_gene: TRBJ2-7; CDR3aa: CASSQQGAYEQYF; CDR3nt: TGCGCCAGCAGCCAACAGGGGGCCTACGAGCAGTACTTC
v_gene: TRBV7-9; d_gene: TRBD1; abundance: -; j_gene: TRBJ2-7; CDR3aa: CASSGTDYEQYF; CDR3nt: TGTGCCAGCAGCGGGACAGATTACGAGCAGTACTTC
v_gene: TRBV9; d_gene: TRBD1; abundance: -; j_gene: TRBJ2-5; CDR3aa: CASSAGTGVVEETQYF; CDR3nt: TGTGCCAGCAGCGCCGGGACAGGGGTCGTTGAGGAGACCCAGTACTTC
v_gene: TRBV28; d_gene: -; abundance: -; j_gene: TRBJ1-4; CDR3aa: CASSFYEKLFF; CDR3nt: TGTGCCAGCAGCTTTTATGAAAAACTGTTTTTT
v_gene: TRBV5-1; d_gene: TRBD1; abundance: -; j_gene: TRBJ2-7; CDR3aa: CASSLAQGATYEQYF; CDR3nt: TGCGCCAGCAGCTTGGCACAGGGGGCGACCTACGAGCAGTACTTC
v_gene: TRBV28; d_gene: TRBD1; abundance: -; j_gene: TRBJ2-7; CDR3aa: CASRGQSYEQYF; CDR3nt: TGTGCCAGCAGGGGACAGTCCTACGAGCAGTACTTC
v_gene: TRBV11-2; d_gene: -; abundance: -; j_gene: TRBJ2-7; CDR3aa: CASSSDISYEQYF; CDR3nt: TGTGCCAGCAGCTCAGACATCTCCTACGAGCAGTACTTC
v_gene: TRBV28; d_gene: TRBD2; abundance: -; j_gene: TRBJ2-1; CDR3aa: CASSLGLSSGTYNEQFF; CDR3nt: TGTGCCAGCAGTTTAGGGCTCTCTAGCGGGACCTACAATGAGCAGTTCTTC
v_gene: TRBV9; d_gene: -; abundance: -; j_gene: TRBJ2-3; CDR3aa: CASSVGTRGTQYF; CDR3nt: TGTGCCAGCAGCGTAGGAACTCGTGGTACGCAGTATTTT
v_gene: TRBV9; d_gene: TRBD2; abundance: -; j_gene: TRBJ2-3; CDR3aa: CASSVEASGRGADTQYF; CDR3nt: TGTGCCAGCAGCGTAGAGGCTAGCGGGAGGGGTGCAGATACGCAGTATTTT
v_gene: TRBV7-2; d_gene: -; abundance: -; j_gene: TRBJ1-1; CDR3aa: CASSSQGMDTEAFF; CDR3nt: TGTGCCAGCAGCTCCCAGGGAATGGACACTGAAGCTTTCTTT
v_gene: TRBV9; d_gene: TRBD2; abundance: -; j_gene: TRBJ2-1; CDR3aa: CASSVASGNEQFF; CDR3nt: TGTGCCAGCAGCGTAGCTAGCGGCAATGAGCAGTTCTTC
v_gene: TRBV4-3; d_gene: -; abundance: few; j_gene: TRBJ1-1; CDR3aa: CASSQLLQKNTEAFF; CDR3nt: TGCGCCAGCAGCCAACTTCTGCAGAAGAACACTGAAGCTTTCTTT
v_gene: TRBV11-2; d_gene: TRBD2; abundance: -; j_gene: TRBJ2-1; CDR3aa: CASSLELLAGVYEQFF; CDR3nt: TGTGCCAGCAGCTTAGAATTGCTAGCGGGAGTCTATGAGCAGTTCTTC
v_gene: TRBV28; d_gene: -; abundance: -; j_gene: TRBJ2-7; CDR3aa: CASTSGYEQYF; CDR3nt: TGTGCCAGCACGAGCGGCTACGAGCAGTACTTC
v_gene: TRBV7-9; d_gene: TRBD1; abundance: -; j_gene: TRBJ1-1; CDR3aa: CASSSSGGALNTEAFF; CDR3nt: TGTGCCAGCAGCTCCTCAGGGGGCGCGTTGAACACTGAAGCTTTCTTT
v_gene: TRBV27; d_gene: TRBD1; abundance: -; j_gene: TRBJ2-4; CDR3aa: CATADRGVYNIQYF; CDR3nt: TGTGCCACCGCAGACAGGGGGGTGTATAACATTCAGTACTTC
v_gene: TRBV9; d_gene: -; abundance: once; j_gene: TRBJ2-5; CDR3aa: CASSVYGGEGETQYF; CDR3nt: TGTGCCAGCAGCGTATATGGCGGGGAAGGAGAGACCCAGTACTTC
v_gene: TRBV27; d_gene: -; abundance: -; j_gene: TRBJ2-5; CDR3aa: CASSYSGRAGETQYF; CDR3nt: TGTGCCAGCAGTTACAGTGGCCGCGCGGGGGAGACCCAGTACTTC
v_gene: TRBV18; d_gene: TRBD2; abundance: -; j_gene: TRBJ2-3; CDR3aa: CASSSLGAGRATDTQYF; CDR3nt: TGTGCCAGCTCCTCGCTGGGGGCCGGGAGGGCGACAGATACGCAGTATTTT
v_gene: TRBV11-3; d_gene: -; abundance: -; j_gene: TRBJ1-1; CDR3aa: CASSFKEQLNTEAFF; CDR3nt: TGTGCCAGCAGCTTCAAGGAACAGCTGAACACTGAAGCTTTCTTT
v_gene: TRBV5-8; d_gene: TRBD2; abundance: -; j_gene: TRBJ2-3; CDR3aa: CASSFDPSGGSTDTQYF; CDR3nt: TGTGCCAGCAGCTTTGACCCTAGCGGGGGAAGCACAGATACGCAGTATTTT
v_gene: TRBV7-8; d_gene: -; abundance: -; j_gene: TRBJ1-1; CDR3aa: CASSSPTGDRTEAFF; CDR3nt: TGTGCCAGCAGCTCACCGACAGGTGATCGGACTGAAGCTTTCTTT
v_gene: TRBV5-6; d_gene: -; abundance: few; j_gene: TRBJ1-2; CDR3aa: CASSLRDIELPQDYGYTF; CDR3nt: TGTGCCAGCAGCTTGCGGGACATAGAATTACCCCAGGACTATGGCTACACCTTC
v_gene: TRBV27; d_gene: TRBD2; abundance: once; j_gene: TRBJ2-1; CDR3aa: CASSPSTSGKGEQFF; CDR3nt: TGTGCCAGCAGTCCCTCGACTAGCGGGAAGGGTGAGCAGTTCTTC
v_gene: TRBV15; d_gene: -; abundance: -; j_gene: TRBJ1-4; CDR3aa: CATSRVGGFEEKLFF; CDR3nt: TGTGCCACCAGCAGAGTGGGGGGGTTTGAGGAAAAACTGTTTTTT
v_gene: TRBV5-6; d_gene: TRBD1; abundance: -; j_gene: TRBJ1-4; CDR3aa: CASSQGGTNEKLFF; CDR3nt: TGTGCCAGCAGCCAGGGGGGAACTAATGAAAAACTGTTTTTT
v_gene: TRBV6-1; d_gene: -; abundance: -; j_gene: TRBJ2-1; CDR3aa: CASSDTREWFF; CDR3nt: TGTGCCAGCAGCGACACTAGGGAATGGTTCTTC
v_gene: TRBV25-1; d_gene: -; abundance: -; j_gene: TRBJ1-1; CDR3aa: CASSTAGSEAFF; CDR3nt: TGTGCCAGCAGCACAGCAGGGTCTGAAGCTTTCTTT